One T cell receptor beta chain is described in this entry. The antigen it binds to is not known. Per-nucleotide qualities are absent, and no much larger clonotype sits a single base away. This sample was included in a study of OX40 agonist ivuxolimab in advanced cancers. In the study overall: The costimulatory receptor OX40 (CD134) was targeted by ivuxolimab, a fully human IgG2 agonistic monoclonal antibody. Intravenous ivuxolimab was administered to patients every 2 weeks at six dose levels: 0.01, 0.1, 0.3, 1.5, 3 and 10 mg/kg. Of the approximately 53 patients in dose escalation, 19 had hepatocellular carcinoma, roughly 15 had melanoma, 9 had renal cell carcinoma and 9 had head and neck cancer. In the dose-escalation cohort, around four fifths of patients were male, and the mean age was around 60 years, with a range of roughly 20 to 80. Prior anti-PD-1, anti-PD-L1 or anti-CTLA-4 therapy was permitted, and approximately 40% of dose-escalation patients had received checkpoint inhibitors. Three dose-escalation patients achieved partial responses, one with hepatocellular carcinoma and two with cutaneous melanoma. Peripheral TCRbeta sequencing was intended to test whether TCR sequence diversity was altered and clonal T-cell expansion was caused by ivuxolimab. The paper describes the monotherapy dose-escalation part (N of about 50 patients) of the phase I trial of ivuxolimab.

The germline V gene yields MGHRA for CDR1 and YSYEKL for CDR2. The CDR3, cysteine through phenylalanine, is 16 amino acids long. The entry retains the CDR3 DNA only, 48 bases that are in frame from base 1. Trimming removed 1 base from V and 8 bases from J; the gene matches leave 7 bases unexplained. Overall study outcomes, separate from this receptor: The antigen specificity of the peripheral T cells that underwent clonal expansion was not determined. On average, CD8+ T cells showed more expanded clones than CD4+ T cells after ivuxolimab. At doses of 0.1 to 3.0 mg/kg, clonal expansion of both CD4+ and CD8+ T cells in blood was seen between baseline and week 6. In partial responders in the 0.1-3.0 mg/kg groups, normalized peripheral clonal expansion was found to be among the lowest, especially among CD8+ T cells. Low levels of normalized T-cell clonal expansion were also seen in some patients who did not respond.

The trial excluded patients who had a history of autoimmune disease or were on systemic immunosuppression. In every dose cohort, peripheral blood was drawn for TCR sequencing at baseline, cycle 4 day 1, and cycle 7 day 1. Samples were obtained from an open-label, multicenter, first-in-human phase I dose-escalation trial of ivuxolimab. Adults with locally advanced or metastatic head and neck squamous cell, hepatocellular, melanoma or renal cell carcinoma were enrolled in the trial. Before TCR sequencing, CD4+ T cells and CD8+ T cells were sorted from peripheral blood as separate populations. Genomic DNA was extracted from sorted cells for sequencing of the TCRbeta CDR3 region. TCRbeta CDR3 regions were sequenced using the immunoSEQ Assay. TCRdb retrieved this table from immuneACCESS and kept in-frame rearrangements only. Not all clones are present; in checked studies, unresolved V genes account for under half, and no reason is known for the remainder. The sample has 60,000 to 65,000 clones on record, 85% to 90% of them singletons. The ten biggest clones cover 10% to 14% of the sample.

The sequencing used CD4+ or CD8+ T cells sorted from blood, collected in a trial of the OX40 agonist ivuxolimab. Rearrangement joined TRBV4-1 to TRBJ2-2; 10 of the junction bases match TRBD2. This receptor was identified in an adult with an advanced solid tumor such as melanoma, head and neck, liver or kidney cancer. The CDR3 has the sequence CASSQGLAGAGGELFF. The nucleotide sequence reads TGCGCCAGCAGCCAAGGCCTAGCGGGGGCGGGTGGGGAGCTGTTTTTT.